The rows below give T cell receptor beta chains drawn from one sample of a study of OX40 agonist ivuxolimab in advanced cancers. The method was immunoSEQ multiplex PCR; TCRdb's version includes in-frame clones alone and lacks a portion of them. The data show under 95,000 clones, 86% seen once. The sample in question was CD4+ or CD8+ T cells sorted from blood, obtained in a trial of the OX40 agonist ivuxolimab. The receptors come from an adult with an advanced solid tumor such as melanoma, head and neck, liver or kidney cancer. Each CDR3 is given with its conserved first and last residue. The order of the fields is clone size, D gene, J gene, V gene, CDR3 protein, CDR3 DNA. D genes are given only for firm matches. Expanded clones are given a class, and other clones once, few, many or no size at all.

. . TRBJ1-5 TRBV19 CASTDSNQPQHF TGTGCCAGTACAGATAGCAATCAGCCCCAGCATTTT
. TRBD1 TRBJ1-2 TRBV19 CASSIADRETFGYTF TGTGCCAGTAGTATCGCGGACAGGGAGACATTTGGCTACACCTTC
. TRBD1 TRBJ1-6 TRBV27 CASSLGAPGTVSNSPLHF TGTGCCAGCAGTTTAGGGGCCCCGGGGACAGTTTCAAATTCACCCCTCCACTTT
. . TRBJ1-2 TRBV6-6 CASSKGQNYGYTF TGTGCCAGCAGTAAAGGACAGAACTATGGCTACACCTTC
. TRBD2 TRBJ2-3 TRBV12-5 CASGLGLTSGGADTQYF TGTGCTAGTGGTTTGGGTCTGACTAGCGGGGGGGCGGATACGCAGTATTTT
. . TRBJ1-2 TRBV10-3 CAISDNQAGRYGYTF TGTGCCATCAGTGATAACCAGGCCGGGCGCTATGGCTACACCTTC
. TRBD1 TRBJ2-3 TRBV19 CASSGRDRVSDTQYF TGTGCCAGTAGTGGCCGGGACAGGGTATCAGATACGCAGTATTTT
. . TRBJ2-5 TRBV5-1 CASSFGSEPTQYF TGCGCCAGCAGCTTCGGGAGCGAACCAACCCAGTACTTC
. . TRBJ2-7 TRBV2 CASKQGDEQYF TGTGCCAGCAAACAGGGAGACGAGCAGTACTTC
once . TRBJ1-3 TRBV4-3 CASSQGLRGADTIYF TGCGCCAGCAGCCAAGGCCTGAGAGGGGCGGACACCATATATTTT
. . TRBJ2-6 TRBV30 CAWSAGGSGANVLTF TGTGCCTGGAGCGCAGGGGGGTCTGGGGCCAACGTCCTGACTTTC
. . TRBJ2-2 TRBV7-3 CASSLASAGTGELFF TGTGCCAGCAGCTTAGCCTCCGCGGGCACCGGGGAGCTGTTTTTT
. . TRBJ2-2 TRBV10-2 CASSESGPGELFF TGCGCCAGCAGTGAGTCAGGGCCCGGGGAGCTGTTTTTT
. . TRBJ2-7 TRBV11-1 CASSFPKSEQYF TGTGCCAGCAGCTTCCCTAAGAGCGAGCAGTACTTC
. . TRBJ1-5 TRBV6-1 CASSEWGDQPQHF TGTGCCAGCAGTGAATGGGGAGATCAGCCCCAGCATTTT
. TRBD2 TRBJ2-5 TRBV18 CASSPPGRAQETQYF TGTGCCAGCTCACCGCCCGGGAGGGCTCAAGAGACCCAGTACTTC
. . TRBJ2-1 TRBV6-5 CASSGNDHVYNEQFF TGTGCCAGCAGTGGCAACGACCACGTCTACAATGAGCAGTTCTTC
. TRBD2 TRBJ2-7 TRBV5-1 CASKQGLAGAFSYEQYF TGCGCCAGCAAACAGGGACTAGCGGGAGCGTTCTCCTACGAGCAGTACTTC
. . TRBJ1-2 TRBV2 CASSGFVRYGYTF TGTGCCAGCAGTGGTTTTGTTCGCTATGGCTACACCTTC
. . TRBJ2-5 TRBV25-1 CASSDWTAPRETQYF TGTGCCAGCAGTGATTGGACAGCCCCAAGGGAGACCCAGTACTTC
. TRBD1 TRBJ2-2 TRBV4-1 CASSRGQGITGELFF TGCGCCAGCAGCCGAGGACAGGGGATCACCGGGGAGCTGTTTTTT
. TRBD1 TRBJ1-1 TRBV11-2 CASSFLGQEGTEAFF TGTGCCAGCAGCTTTCTCGGACAGGAGGGGACTGAAGCTTTCTTT
. TRBD2 TRBJ2-1 TRBV5-1 CASSSGGGSGVPRPYNEQFF TGCGCCAGCAGCTCGGGAGGGGGTTCCGGGGTACCGAGACCCTACAATGAGCAGTTCTTC
. TRBD1 TRBJ2-5 TRBV10-3 CAISGGQGGETQYF TGTGCCATCAGTGGTGGACAGGGGGGAGAGACCCAGTACTTC
. TRBD2 TRBJ2-1 TRBV7-3 CASSPWGSGTYNEQFF TGTGCCAGCAGCCCGTGGGGTAGCGGGACTTACAATGAGCAGTTCTTC
. . TRBJ2-2 TRBV27 CASTFGGGTTGELFF TGTGCCAGCACCTTCGGAGGGGGGACCACCGGGGAGCTGTTTTTT
. . TRBJ2-1 TRBV11-2 CASSLVGRGADSYNEQFF TGTGCCAGCAGCTTAGTGGGTCGGGGGGCCGACTCCTACAATGAGCAGTTCTTC